This T cell receptor beta chain originates from a study of blood T cell repertoires in COVID-19. Some clones are missing from TCRdb's copy, which holds only in-frame ones; the method was immunoSEQ multiplex PCR. The sample lists about 240,000 clones, just under 85% occurring once. The length of the CDR3 is 14 residues. Trimming stripped 0 bases from V and 2 bases from J, with 8 bases between. The V gene's germline CDR1 is SGDLS and CDR2 YYNGEE. This clone was seen more than once but under ten times. The source material was peripheral blood. The TCR originated in a woman older than 75 with acute or convalescent COVID-19. The J gene is TRBJ1-2, the V gene TRBV9; D gene uncertain. The CDR3 region is CASSVDGENYGYTF. The DNA of the CDR3 is TGTGCCAGCAGCGTAGATGGAGAGAACTATGGCTACACCTTC.